This TCR beta chain was observed in a study of OX40 agonist ivuxolimab in advanced cancers. Overall study context: Patients undergoing dose escalation presented with hepatocellular carcinoma, melanoma, renal cell or head and neck cancer. Study outcomes and limitations: Expansion of clones was among the lowest in partial responders at 0.1-3.0 mg/kg.

Comment on this clone: Its matching antigen is unknown.

Trimming took 5 bases from V and 8 from J, leaving 13 bases between them. CDR1 is SNHLY, CDR2 FYNNEI, per germline. CDR3 size: 14 residues. No patient had autoimmune disease or received systemic immunosuppression. Blood samples were obtained at baseline, cycle 4 day 1, and cycle 7 day 1. TCRdb's copy holds only in-frame clones and misses some; the assay was immunoSEQ multiplex PCR. The repertoire consists of approximately 91,000 clones, with about 86% occurring once and the leading ten covering 1.5% to 2.5%. The chain uses TRBV2 and TRBJ1-6; perhaps TRBD1 as D (5 bases). This TCR derives from an adult with an advanced solid tumor such as melanoma, head and neck, liver or kidney cancer. The sample was CD4+ or CD8+ T cells sorted from blood, taken in a trial of the OX40 agonist ivuxolimab. CDR3 amino acids: CASSNQGRDSPLHF. The CDR3 DNA reads TGTGCCAGCAGTAACCAGGGTCGGGATTCACCCCTCCACTTT.